What follows is one T cell receptor beta chain and its context. The data were obtained in a study of blood T cell repertoires in COVID-19. Study-wide context: Acute and convalescent COVID-19 samples came from the United States, Italy and Spain.

Germline V gene data show CDR1 as SGDLS and CDR2 as YYNGEE. The CDR3 contains 16 residues. Between the trimmed V and J ends, which lost 3 bases and 0 bases, there was a span of 14 bases. Assay used: immunoSEQ multiplex PCR; TCRdb lists only in-frame clones, some missing. The data show hundreds of thousands of clones, with roughly 90% seen just once and 1.5% to 2% held by the top ten. This TCR was sampled from a woman between 25 and 40 years old with COVID-19, enrolled during active disease. The chain has TRBV9 and TRBJ2-3; D may be TRBD1 (6 bases). Sequenced sample: peripheral blood. CDR3 DNA sequence: TGTGCCAGCAGCGCCCACAGGGCCTCTAGCACAGATACGCAGTATTTT. It codes for CASSAHRASSTDTQYF.